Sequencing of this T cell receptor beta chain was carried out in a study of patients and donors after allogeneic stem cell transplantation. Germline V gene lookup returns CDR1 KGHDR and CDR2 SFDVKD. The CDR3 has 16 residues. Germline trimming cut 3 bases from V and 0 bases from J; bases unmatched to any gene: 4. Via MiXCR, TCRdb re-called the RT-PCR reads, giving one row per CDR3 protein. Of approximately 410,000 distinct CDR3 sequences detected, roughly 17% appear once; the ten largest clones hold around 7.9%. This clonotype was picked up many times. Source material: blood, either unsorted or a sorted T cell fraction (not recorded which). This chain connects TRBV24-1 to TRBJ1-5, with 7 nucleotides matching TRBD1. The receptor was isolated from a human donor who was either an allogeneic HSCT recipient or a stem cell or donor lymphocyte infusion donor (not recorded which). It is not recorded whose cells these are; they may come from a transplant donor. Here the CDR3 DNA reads TGTGCCACCAGTGATCCCACAGGGGATAGCAATCAGCCCCAGCATTTT. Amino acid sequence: CATSDPTGDSNQPQHF.